This TCR beta chain originates from a study of OX40 agonist ivuxolimab in advanced cancers. Study at large: Patients achieving partial responses numbered three: one hepatocellular carcinoma case and two cutaneous melanoma cases. Study outcomes and limitations: Certain nonresponding patients likewise had low normalized T-cell clonal expansion. No antigen was identified for the clonally expanded peripheral T cells.

Profiled with immunoSEQ multiplex PCR; TCRdb holds only in-frame clones, not every one. The sample consists of about 13,000 clones, 65% to 85% of them appearing once. Germline values: CDR1 MGHRA, CDR2 YSYEKL. This CDR3 has 16 residues. V was clipped by 1 base and J by 4 bases; unmatched bases: 6. In the case of this clone: Its antigen is currently unknown.

This sequence was found in an adult with an advanced solid tumor such as melanoma, head and neck, liver or kidney cancer. The V and J genes are TRBV4-1 and TRBJ2-5; TRBD2 matches 10 bases. Source: CD4+ or CD8+ T cells sorted from blood, taken in a trial of the OX40 agonist ivuxolimab. The CDR3 is CASSQGAGGIVETQYF. The CDR3 region has the DNA TGCGCCAGCAGCCAAGGAGCGGGAGGGATAGTAGAGACCCAGTACTTC.